This TCR beta chain appears in the sequencing data of a study of T cell repertoires in cytomegalovirus infection. Looking at the study overall: CMV infection and matching HLA type were both indicated by public TCR beta signatures.

In TCRdb, the reads were re-called with MiXCR into one record per CDR3 protein. The data show approximately 250,000 distinct CDR3 sequences, about 23% seen once. Study-wide results and caveats: The ex vivo response was dominated by HLA-C-restricted CMV-specific TCR beta clonotypes.

The CDR3 spans 13 residues. V was shortened by 4 bases and J by 6 bases, with 13 bases between the two germline ends. Ten or more counts support this clonotype. Its antigen remains unidentified. The specimen was CD8+ T cells from PBMCs. The sequence was obtained from a human donor in good health (CMV status not recorded). Some clones in this sample may be carry-over from other donors' samples. The rearrangement joins TRBV12-3 or TRBV12-4 to TRBJ2-7; a weak D match, TRBD1 (6 bases). CDR3 residues: CASSYSTGSEQYF. CDR3 nucleotide sequence: TGTGCCAGCAGTTACTCGACAGGCAGCGAGCAGTACTTC.